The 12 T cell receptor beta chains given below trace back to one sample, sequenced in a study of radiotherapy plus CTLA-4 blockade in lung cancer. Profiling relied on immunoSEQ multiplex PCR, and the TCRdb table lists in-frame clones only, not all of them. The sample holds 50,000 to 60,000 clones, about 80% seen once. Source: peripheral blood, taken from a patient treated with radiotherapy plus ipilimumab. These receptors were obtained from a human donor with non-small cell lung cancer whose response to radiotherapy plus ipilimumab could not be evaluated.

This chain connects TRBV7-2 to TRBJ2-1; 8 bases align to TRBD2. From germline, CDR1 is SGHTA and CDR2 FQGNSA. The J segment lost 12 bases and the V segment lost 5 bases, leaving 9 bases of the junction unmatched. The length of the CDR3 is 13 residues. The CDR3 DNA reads TGTGCCAGCAGCACCGGGGTTGCGGGGGGGCAGTTCTTC. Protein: CASSTGVAGGQFF.

CDR3 sequence: CASSYRLAGSTDTQYF. The CDR3 DNA sequence: TGTGCCAGCAGCTATCGACTAGCGGGGTCCACAGATACGCAGTATTTT. The chain uses TRBV7-2 and TRBJ2-3; 11 bases are a match to TRBD2. The CDR3 covers 16 residues. Germline CDR1 is SGHTA and CDR2 is FQGNSA. J lost 2 bases, V lost 4 bases, and 5 bases had no gene match.

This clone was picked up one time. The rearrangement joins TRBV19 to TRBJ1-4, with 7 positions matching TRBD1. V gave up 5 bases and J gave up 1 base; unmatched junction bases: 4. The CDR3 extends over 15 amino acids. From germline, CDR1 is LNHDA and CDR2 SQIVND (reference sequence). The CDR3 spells CASSPPGGTNEKLFF. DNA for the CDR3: TGTGCCAGTAGTCCTCCAGGGGGAACTAATGAAAAACTGTTTTTT.

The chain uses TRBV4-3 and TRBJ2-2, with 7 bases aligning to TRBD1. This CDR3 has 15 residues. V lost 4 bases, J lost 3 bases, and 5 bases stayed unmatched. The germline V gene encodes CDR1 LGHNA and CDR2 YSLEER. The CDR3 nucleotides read TGCGCCAGCAGCCCCGGAAGGGGGCACACCGGGGAGCTGTTTTTT. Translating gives CASSPGRGHTGELFF.

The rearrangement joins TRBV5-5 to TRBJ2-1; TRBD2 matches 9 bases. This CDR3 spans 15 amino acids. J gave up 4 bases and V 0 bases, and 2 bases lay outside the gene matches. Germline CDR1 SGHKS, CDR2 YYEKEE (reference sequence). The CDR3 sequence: CASSLALAGYNEQFF. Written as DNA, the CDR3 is TGTGCCAGCAGCTTGGCTCTAGCGGGATACAATGAGCAGTTCTTC.

For the CDR3, the DNA is TGTGCCAGCAGACCGGGACTAGCTAGTTCTGGGGAGACCCAGTACTTC. Amino acids: CASRPGLASSGETQYF. The rearrangement links TRBV27 to TRBJ2-5, with 9 bases matching TRBD2. The germline V gene encodes CDR1 MNHEY and CDR2 SMNVEV (reference sequence). This CDR3 has 16 residues. Trimming cost V 6 bases and J 5 bases; bases outside gene matches: 13.

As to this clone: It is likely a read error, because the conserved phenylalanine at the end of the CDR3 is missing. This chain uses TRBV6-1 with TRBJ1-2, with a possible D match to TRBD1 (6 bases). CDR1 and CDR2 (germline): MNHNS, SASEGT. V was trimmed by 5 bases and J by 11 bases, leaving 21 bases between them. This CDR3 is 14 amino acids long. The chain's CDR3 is CASSTPGTPVEYTL. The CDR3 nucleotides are TGTGCCAGCAGTACCCCCGGGACACCGGTGGAATACACCCTC.

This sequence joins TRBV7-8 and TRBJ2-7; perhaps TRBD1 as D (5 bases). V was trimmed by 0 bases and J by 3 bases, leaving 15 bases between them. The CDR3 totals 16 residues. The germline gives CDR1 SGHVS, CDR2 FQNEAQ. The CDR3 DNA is TGTGCCAGCAGCTTAGCGGGGCAGGGTAGAGGCTACGAGCAGTACTTC. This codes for CASSLAGQGRGYEQYF.

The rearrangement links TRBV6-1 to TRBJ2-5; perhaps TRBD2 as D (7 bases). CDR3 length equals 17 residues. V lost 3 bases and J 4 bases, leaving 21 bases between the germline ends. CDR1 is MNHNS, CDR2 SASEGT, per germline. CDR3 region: CASSELGGGWDGETQYF. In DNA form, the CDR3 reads TGTGCCAGCAGTGAGCTGGGAGGGGGGTGGGATGGAGAGACCCAGTACTTC.

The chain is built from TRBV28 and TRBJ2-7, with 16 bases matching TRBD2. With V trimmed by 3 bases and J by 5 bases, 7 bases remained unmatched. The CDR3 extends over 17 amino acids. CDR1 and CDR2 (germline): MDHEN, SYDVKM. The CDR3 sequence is CASSFRGTSGRDHEQYF. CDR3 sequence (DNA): TGTGCCAGCAGTTTCCGTGGGACTAGCGGGAGGGACCACGAGCAGTACTTC.

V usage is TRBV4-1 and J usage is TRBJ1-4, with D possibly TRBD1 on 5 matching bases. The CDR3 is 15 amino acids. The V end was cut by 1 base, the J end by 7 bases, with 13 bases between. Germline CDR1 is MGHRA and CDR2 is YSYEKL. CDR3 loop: CASSQVQGVIEKLFF. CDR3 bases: TGCGCCAGCAGCCAAGTCCAAGGGGTGATTGAAAAACTGTTTTTT.

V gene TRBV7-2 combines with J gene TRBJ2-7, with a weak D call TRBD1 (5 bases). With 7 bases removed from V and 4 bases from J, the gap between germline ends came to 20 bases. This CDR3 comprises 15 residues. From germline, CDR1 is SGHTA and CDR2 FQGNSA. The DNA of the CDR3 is TGTGCCAGCAAAGTTCGGAGCCAGGGTGGTTACGAGCAGTACTTC. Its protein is CASKVRSQGGYEQYF.